The entry below gives a single T cell receptor (beta chain) sequence along with its context. As yet, its antigen is unknown. The data derive from a study of siplizumab effects on memory and regulatory T cells. Notes on the study in general: Naive T cells were seemingly more diverse than memory cells, and major contributions to the alloresponse seemed to be made by them. Unstimulated subset assignment was obtained for only a minor fraction of alloreactive clones.

Sequenced by immunoSEQ multiplex PCR; TCRdb stores in-frame clones only, minus some. The sample gives 100,000 or so clones, around 92% of which show up once; approximately 0.71% is in the top ten. In germline, CDR1 is MRHNA, CDR2 SNTAGT. The germline V and J ends were trimmed by 7 bases and 6 bases, with 12 bases remaining between them. The CDR3 sequence is 12 residues long. The receptor was derived from a human donor in good health. V usage is TRBV6-4 and J usage is TRBJ1-1; D is uncertain. The sample comprised Tregs sorted from blood. The CDR3 region has the DNA TGTGCCAGCACCCGAAGTTCAGCTGAAGCTTTCTTT. This encodes CASTRSSAEAFF.